The clone carrying this TCR beta chain was detected ten times or more. Its antigen remains unidentified. Molecular barcoding with unique molecular identifiers was used for the TCRbeta library. One entry per CDR3 protein, called by TCRdb with MiXCR from the PCR reads. The sample has 700,000 to 850,000 distinct CDR3 sequences; approximately 15% are singletons. This CDR3 comprises 17 residues. Germline assignment: CDR1 KGHSH and CDR2 LQKENI. V was pared by 7 bases and J by 0 bases, with 9 bases of the junction left unmatched. This specimen comes from a study of T-cell reconstitution after alpha-beta-depleted transplantation in children. General study results and limits: TCRbeta diversity was high at day 60 in some patients (a result of surviving recipient T cells and thymic progenitors). Where alpha-beta T cells came from about two months after transplant was reportedly several hundred expanded graft clones. The authors attributed T-cell counts and diversity one year after transplant mostly to newly produced T cells.

Here the sequenced sample was PBMCs, mostly from graft donor cells, taken 360 days after TCRalphabeta/CD19-depleted stem cell transplant. The gene calls are TRBV18 and TRBJ2-1; 10 bases agree with TRBD1. The sequence derives from a male patient aged 5 to 17 who had a stem cell transplant for acute lymphoblastic leukemia, so the T cells may come from the graft donor. The CDR3 DNA is TGTGCCAGCTACGGGACAGGGGCACCGAGCTCCTACAATGAGCAGTTCTTC. It encodes CASYGTGAPSSYNEQFF.